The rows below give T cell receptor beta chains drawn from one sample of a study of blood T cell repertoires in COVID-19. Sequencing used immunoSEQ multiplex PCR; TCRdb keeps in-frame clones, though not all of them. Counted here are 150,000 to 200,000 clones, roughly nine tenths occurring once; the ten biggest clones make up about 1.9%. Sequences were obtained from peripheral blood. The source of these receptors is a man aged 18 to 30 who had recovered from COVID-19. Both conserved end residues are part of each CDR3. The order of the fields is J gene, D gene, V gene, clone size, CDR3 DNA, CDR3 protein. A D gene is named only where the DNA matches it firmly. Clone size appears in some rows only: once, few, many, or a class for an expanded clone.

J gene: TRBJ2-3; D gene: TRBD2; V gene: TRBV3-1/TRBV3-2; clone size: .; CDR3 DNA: TGTGCCAGCAGCCAAGGAACTAGCGACACAGATACGCAGTATTTT; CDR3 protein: CASSQGTSDTDTQYF
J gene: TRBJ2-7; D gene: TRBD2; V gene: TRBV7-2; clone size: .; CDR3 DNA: TGTGCCAGCACCGCTAGAGGCCTAGCGGGAGCTTACACCTACGAGCAGTACTTC; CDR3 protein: CASTARGLAGAYTYEQYF
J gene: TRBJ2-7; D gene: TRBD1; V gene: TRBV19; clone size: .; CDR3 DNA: TGTGCCAGTAGTCCTAGGACAGGGTTCTACGAGCAGTACTTC; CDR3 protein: CASSPRTGFYEQYF
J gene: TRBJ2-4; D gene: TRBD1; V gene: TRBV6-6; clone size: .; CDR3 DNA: TGTGCCAGCAGTTACTCGACCGGGACAGGCTTAAACATTCAGTACTTC; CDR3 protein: CASSYSTGTGLNIQYF
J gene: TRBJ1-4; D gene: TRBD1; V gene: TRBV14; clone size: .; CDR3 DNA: TGTGCCAGCAGCCGCCAGGGGGTTGCTAATGAAAAACTGTTTTTT; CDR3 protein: CASSRQGVANEKLFF
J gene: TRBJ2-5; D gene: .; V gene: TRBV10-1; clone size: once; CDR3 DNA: TGCGCTGGGGGAGGAGAGACCCAGTACTTC; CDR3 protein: CAGGGETQYF
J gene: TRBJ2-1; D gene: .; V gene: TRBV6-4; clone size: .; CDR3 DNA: TGTGCCAGCAGTGACGTTCAGGGAACGCTGAATGAGCAGTTCTTC; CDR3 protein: CASSDVQGTLNEQFF
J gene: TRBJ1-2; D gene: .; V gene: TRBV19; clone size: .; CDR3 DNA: TGTGCCAGTACCAAGGACAATCCCGGGTATGGCTACACCTTC; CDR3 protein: CASTKDNPGYGYTF
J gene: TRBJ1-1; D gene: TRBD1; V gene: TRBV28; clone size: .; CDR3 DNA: TGTGCCAGCAGTGTGGACAGGGGCGTGAACACTGAAGCTTTCTTT; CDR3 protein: CASSVDRGVNTEAFF
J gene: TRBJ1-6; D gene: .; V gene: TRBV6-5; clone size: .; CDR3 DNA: TGTGCCAGCAGTTACCGCCCAGGGAATAATTCACCCCTCCACTTT; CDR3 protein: CASSYRPGNNSPLHF
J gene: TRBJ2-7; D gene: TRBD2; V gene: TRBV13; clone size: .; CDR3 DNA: TGTGCCAGCAGCCCGGGACTAGCAGGCTACGAGCAGTACTTC; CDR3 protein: CASSPGLAGYEQYF
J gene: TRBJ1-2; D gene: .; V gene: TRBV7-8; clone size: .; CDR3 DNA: TGTGCCAGCAGCTTAGCGGGGAGGGAGGACTATGGCTACACCTTC; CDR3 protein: CASSLAGREDYGYTF
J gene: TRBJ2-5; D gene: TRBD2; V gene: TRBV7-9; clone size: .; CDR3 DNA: TGTGCCAGCAGCTCCACAATCCGGGAGGCTAAGGAGACCCAGTACTTC; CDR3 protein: CASSSTIREAKETQYF
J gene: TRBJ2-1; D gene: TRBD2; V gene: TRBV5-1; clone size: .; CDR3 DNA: TGCGCCAGCAGCTTGGGAGGGACTACCATATTCTACAATGAGCAGTTCTTC; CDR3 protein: CASSLGGTTIFYNEQFF
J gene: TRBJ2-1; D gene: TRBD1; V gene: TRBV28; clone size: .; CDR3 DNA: TGTGCCAGCAGTTTTGGGGGACAGGGAGGGATAAATGAGCAGTTCTTC; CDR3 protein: CASSFGGQGGINEQFF
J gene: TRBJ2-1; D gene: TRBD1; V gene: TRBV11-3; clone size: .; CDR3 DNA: TGTGCCAGCAGCTCCGGGACAGGGGGCGAATACAATGAGCAGTTCTTC; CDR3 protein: CASSSGTGGEYNEQFF
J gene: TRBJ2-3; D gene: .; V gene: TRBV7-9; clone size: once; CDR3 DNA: TGTGCCAGCAGCACGTCCCTAGCAGATACGCAGTATTTT; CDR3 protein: CASSTSLADTQYF
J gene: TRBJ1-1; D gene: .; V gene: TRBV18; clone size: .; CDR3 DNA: TGTGCCAGCTCCACGGGCAGGGACACTGAAGCTTTCTTT; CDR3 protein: CASSTGRDTEAFF
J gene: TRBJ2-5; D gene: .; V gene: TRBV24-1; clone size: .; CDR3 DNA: TGTGCCACCAGTGATTCCGACACAGAGACCCAGTACTTC; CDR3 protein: CATSDSDTETQYF
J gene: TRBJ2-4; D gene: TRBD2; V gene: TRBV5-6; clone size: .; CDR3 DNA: TGTGCCAGCAGCTTTTTAGCGGGCCTAGCCAAAAACATTCAGTACTTC; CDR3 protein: CASSFLAGLAKNIQYF
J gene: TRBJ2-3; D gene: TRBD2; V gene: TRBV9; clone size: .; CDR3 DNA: TGTGCCAGCAGCGTAGGCCGGGGGGGCACAGATACGCAGTATTTT; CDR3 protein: CASSVGRGGTDTQYF
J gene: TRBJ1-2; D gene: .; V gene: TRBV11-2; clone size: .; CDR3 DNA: TGTGCCAGCAGCCCCCCCCCTAGTAACGCTAAGGAGGGTGGCTACACCTTC; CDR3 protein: CASSPPPSNAKEGGYTF
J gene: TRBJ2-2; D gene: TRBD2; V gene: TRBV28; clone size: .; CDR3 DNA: TGTGCCAGCAGTTTGTGGACTAGCGGAAATACCGGGGAGCTGTTTTTT; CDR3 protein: CASSLWTSGNTGELFF
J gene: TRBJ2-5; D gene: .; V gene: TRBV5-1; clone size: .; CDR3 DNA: TGCGCCAGCAGCTTGAGAGCCCCGGAGACCCAGTACTTC; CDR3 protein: CASSLRAPETQYF
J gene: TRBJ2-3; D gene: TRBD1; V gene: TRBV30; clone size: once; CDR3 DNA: TGTGCCGCCGTTATGACAGGGTTTGCAGATACGCAGTATTTT; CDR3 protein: CAAVMTGFADTQYF
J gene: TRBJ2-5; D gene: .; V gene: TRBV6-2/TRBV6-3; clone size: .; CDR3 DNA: TGTGCCAGCAGTTTCAACCGGGGAAAAAAGACCCAGTACTTC; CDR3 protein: CASSFNRGKKTQYF
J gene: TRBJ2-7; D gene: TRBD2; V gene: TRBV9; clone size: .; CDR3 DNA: TGTGCCAGCAGCGTAAGCGGGAGTGGTGGCGAGCAGTACTTC; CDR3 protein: CASSVSGSGGEQYF
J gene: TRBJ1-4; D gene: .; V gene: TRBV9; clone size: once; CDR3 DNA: TGTGCCAGCAGCGCACAGGGAAGTGTCGAAAAACTGTTTTTT; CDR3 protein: CASSAQGSVEKLFF
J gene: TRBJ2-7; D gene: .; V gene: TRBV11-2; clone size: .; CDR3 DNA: TGTGCCAGCAGCTTAAACCAGGGCAACTACGAGCAGTACTTC; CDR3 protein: CASSLNQGNYEQYF
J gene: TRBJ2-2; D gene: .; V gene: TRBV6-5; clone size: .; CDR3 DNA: TGTGCCAGCAGTTACTCTCAGGCTAACACCGGGGAGCTGTTTTTT; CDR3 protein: CASSYSQANTGELFF
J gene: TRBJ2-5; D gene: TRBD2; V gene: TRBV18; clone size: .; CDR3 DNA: TGTGCCAGCTCAGCCAGCGGGAGTACAGAGACCCAGTACTTC; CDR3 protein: CASSASGSTETQYF
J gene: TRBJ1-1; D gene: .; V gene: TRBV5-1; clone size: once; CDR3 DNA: TGCGCCAGCAGCTTGGAAACAGGTCAGCAAGCTTTCTTT; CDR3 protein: CASSLETGQQAFF
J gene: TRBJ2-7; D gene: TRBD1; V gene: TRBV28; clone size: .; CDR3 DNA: TGTGCCAGCAGTTTTGTAACAGGGGGAAGTTACGAGCAGTACTTC; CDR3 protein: CASSFVTGGSYEQYF
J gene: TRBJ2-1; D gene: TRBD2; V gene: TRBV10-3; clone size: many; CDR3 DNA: TGTGCCACCCGGGGGGACAATGAGCAGTTCTTC; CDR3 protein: CATRGDNEQFF
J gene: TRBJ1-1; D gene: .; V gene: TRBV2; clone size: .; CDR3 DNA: TGTGCCAGCAGTTCGAACAGGCTCGGTCGAGGTGAAGCTTTCTTT; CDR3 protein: CASSSNRLGRGEAFF
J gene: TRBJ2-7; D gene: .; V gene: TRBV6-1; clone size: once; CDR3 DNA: TGTGCCAGCAGTGAAGCCGCCCGGGGCTACGAGCAGTACTTC; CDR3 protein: CASSEAARGYEQYF
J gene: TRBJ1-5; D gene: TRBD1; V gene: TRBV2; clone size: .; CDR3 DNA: TGTGCCAGCAGTGAAAGTGCGGGACAGGGGTATGAGCCCCAGCATTTT; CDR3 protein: CASSESAGQGYEPQHF
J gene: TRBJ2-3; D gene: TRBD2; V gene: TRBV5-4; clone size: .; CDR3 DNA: TGTGCCAGCAGCTCTGCTAGCGGTAGCACAGATACGCAGTATTTT; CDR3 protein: CASSSASGSTDTQYF
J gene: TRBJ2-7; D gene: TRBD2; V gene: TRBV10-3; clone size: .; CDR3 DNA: TGTGCCACCAGACTAGCGGAAAGTGCCTACGAGCAGTACTTC; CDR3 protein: CATRLAESAYEQYF
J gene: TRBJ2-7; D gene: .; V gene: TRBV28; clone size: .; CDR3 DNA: TGTGCCAGCAGTTTGTCGGACAACTACGAGCAGTACTTC; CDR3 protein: CASSLSDNYEQYF
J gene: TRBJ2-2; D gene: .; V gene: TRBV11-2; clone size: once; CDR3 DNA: TGTGCCAGCAGTGTGGGGGGGCGCGGCACCGGGGAGCTGTTTTTT; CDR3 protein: CASSVGGRGTGELFF
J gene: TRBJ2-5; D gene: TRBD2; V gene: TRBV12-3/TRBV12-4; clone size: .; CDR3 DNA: TGTGCCAGCAGTTTAGGGGGGGGAGAGACCCAGTACTTC; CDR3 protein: CASSLGGGETQYF
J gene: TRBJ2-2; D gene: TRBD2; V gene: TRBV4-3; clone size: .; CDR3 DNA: TGCGCCAGCAGCCAAGAAATTAGCGGGAGCTCGTACACCGGGGAGCTGTTTTTT; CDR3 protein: CASSQEISGSSYTGELFF
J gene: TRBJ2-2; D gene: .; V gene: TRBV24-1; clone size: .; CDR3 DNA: TGTGCCACCAGTGATTTGGCAGGGGCCGGGGAGCTGTTTTTT; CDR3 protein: CATSDLAGAGELFF
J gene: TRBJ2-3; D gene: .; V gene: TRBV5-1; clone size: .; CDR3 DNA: TGCGCCAGCACCTCTAGCGGCACAGATACGCAGTATTTT; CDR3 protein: CASTSSGTDTQYF
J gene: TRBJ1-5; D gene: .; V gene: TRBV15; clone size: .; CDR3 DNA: TGTGCCACCAGCAGAGATTCGGTGACAGGCCGGCCCCAGCATTTT; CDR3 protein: CATSRDSVTGRPQHF
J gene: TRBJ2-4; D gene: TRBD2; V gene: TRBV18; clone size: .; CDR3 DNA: TGTGCCAGCTCAGTAGCGGGAGCCAAAAACATTCAGTACTTC; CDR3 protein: CASSVAGAKNIQYF
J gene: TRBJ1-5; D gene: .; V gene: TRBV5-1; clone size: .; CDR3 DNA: TGCGCCAGCAGCTTGGGTTCGGGAAATCAGCCCCAGCATTTT; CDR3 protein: CASSLGSGNQPQHF
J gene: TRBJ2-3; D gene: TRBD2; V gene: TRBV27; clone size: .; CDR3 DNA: TGTGCCAGCAGTTTATTCGCGGGAGGCCCGGCTAGCACAGATACGCAGTATTTT; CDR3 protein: CASSLFAGGPASTDTQYF
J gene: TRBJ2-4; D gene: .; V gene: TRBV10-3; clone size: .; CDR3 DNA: TGTGCCATCAGTGACCAACAGGGCTTAGCCAAAAACATTCAGTACTTC; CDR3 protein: CAISDQQGLAKNIQYF
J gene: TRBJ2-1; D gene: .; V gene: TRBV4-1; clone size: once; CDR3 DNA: TGCGCCAGCAACCCACTTTTCTTAGGAGGACCCAGTCGGTCCTACAATGAGCAGTTCTTC; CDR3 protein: CASNPLFLGGPSRSYNEQFF